Presented here are 24 T cell receptor beta chains from one specimen sequenced in a study of cytomegalovirus exposure and HLA in healthy donors. The PCR had 60 Vbeta and 13 Jbeta primers. TCRdb's table, derived via immunoSEQ multiplex PCR, lists solely in-frame clones and lacks some. Among about 110,000 clones listed, approximately 76% were seen once. The sample comprised PBMCs. The receptor set was obtained from a man aged 40-49 years in good health and CMV-seronegative.

In this sample, this clone turned up a few times. V and J are TRBV7-3 and TRBJ2-3, with D possibly TRBD2 on 7 matching bases. This CDR3 is 16 amino acids long. The V and J ends lost 5 bases and 5 bases respectively, with 20 bases between them. The germline gives CDR1 SGHTA, CDR2 FQGTGA. The CDR3 sequence is CASSQRGGQGRDTQYF. For the CDR3, the DNA is TGTGCCAGCAGCCAGAGGGGGGGGCAGGGGCGAGATACGCAGTATTTT.

The chain combines TRBV7-3 with TRBJ2-3; 10 bases match TRBD2. V lost 5 bases to trimming and J lost 4 bases; unmatched junction nucleotides: 15. CDR1 SGHTA and CDR2 FQGTGA come from the germline V gene. The CDR3 has 18 residues. As DNA, the CDR3 is TGTGCCAGCAGCCCAACGGGGTTGCGGACTAGCGGTCCAGATACGCAGTATTTT. Protein sequence: CASSPTGLRTSGPDTQYF.

The chain joins TRBV14 to TRBJ1-1; unclear D gene. The V and J ends lost 3 bases and 5 bases respectively, with 10 bases between them. Germline V gene sequence: CDR1 SGHDN, CDR2 FVKESK. The CDR3 has 13 amino acids. CDR3 in DNA: TGTGCCAGCAGCCAGGCGGGGAGGACTGAAGCTTTCTTT. Its translation: CASSQAGRTEAFF.

This sequence joins TRBV4-3 and TRBJ2-1, with 10 bases identical to TRBD1. Germline CDR1 reads LGHNA; CDR2 reads YSLEER. V gave up 4 bases and J gave up 4 bases; unmatched junction bases: 4. The CDR3 consists of 15 residues. Here the CDR3 reads CASSPGTGEYNEQFF. The CDR3, as DNA: TGCGCCAGCAGCCCCGGGACAGGGGAGTACAATGAGCAGTTCTTC.

The chain is built from TRBV30 and TRBJ1-5; TRBD1 might be the D (6 bases). This CDR3 is 12 amino acids long. Deletions cut 7 bases from V and 6 bases from J, with 13 bases between. Germline assignment: CDR1 GTSNPN and CDR2 SVGIG (reference sequence). The CDR3 DNA is TGTGCCTTCAGGGGTCGCGGTCAGCCCCAGCATTTT. Translating it yields CAFRGRGQPQHF.

This sequence joins TRBV5-1 and TRBJ2-3; the D gene is possibly TRBD2 (5 bases). CDR3 length: 13 amino acids. CDR1 and CDR2 (germline): SGHRS, YFSETQ. V dropped 3 bases and J dropped 4 bases, with 9 bases sitting between them. For the CDR3, the DNA is TGCGCCAGCAGCTATACGGGGTCAGATACGCAGTATTTT. It specifies CASSYTGSDTQYF. The full variable domain, in which reference TRBV5-1 and TRBJ2-3 provide the parts outside the CDR3, is KAGVTQTPRYLIKTRGQQVTLSCSPISGHRSVSWYQQTPGQGLQFLFEYFSETQRNKGNFPGRFSGRQFSNSRSEMNVSTLELGDSALYLCASSYTGSDTQYFGPGTRLTVL.

The sample holds a few counts of this clone. The genes are TRBV7-9 and TRBJ1-2; no clear D. V was cut by 5 bases and J by 8 bases, with 18 bases left in between. The V gene's germline CDR1 is SEHNR and CDR2 FQNEAQ (reference sequence). The CDR3 loop spans 14 amino acids. CDR3 sequence: CASSPRSVSWGYTF. The CDR3 DNA reads as TGTGCCAGCAGCCCCCGCTCGGTGAGCTGGGGCTACACCTTC.

The V and J genes are TRBV19 and TRBJ2-7; a weak D match, TRBD1 (6 bases). CDR1 and CDR2 (germline): LNHDA, SQIVND (reference sequence). This CDR3 comprises 16 residues. Between the trimmed V and J ends, which lost 3 bases and 2 bases, there was a span of 17 bases. CDR3 nucleotide sequence: TGTGCCAGTAGTATCAACCCGGGACCAGGGGCCTACGAGCAGTACTTC. Its protein product is CASSINPGPGAYEQYF.

V is TRBV7-2 and J is TRBJ1-5; D gene uncertain. The V end lost 4 bases, the J end lost 10 bases, and 11 bases lay between the germline ends. Germline CDR1 SGHTA, CDR2 FQGNSA. The CDR3 length is 12 residues. The CDR3 reads CASSYPTGPQHF. CDR3 nucleotide sequence: TGTGCCAGCAGCTACCCCACGGGTCCCCAGCATTTT.

This chain links TRBV14 with TRBJ2-5; 7 positions match TRBD1. The CDR3 is made up of 13 amino acids. Germline CDR1 reads SGHDN; CDR2 reads FVKESK. V gave up 3 bases and J gave up 5 bases; unmatched junction bases: 3. This chain's CDR3 is CASSHTGAETQYF. CDR3 DNA: TGTGCCAGCAGCCATACAGGGGCCGAGACCCAGTACTTC.

The V and J genes are TRBV6-4 and TRBJ2-5; TRBD2 matches 7 bases. The CDR3 has 16 amino acids. J gave up 5 bases and V 6 bases, and 15 bases lay outside the gene matches. The germline CDR1 and CDR2 sequences are MRHNA and SNTAGT. The CDR3: CASSVTETSPSETQYF. CDR3 bases: TGTGCCAGCAGCGTAACCGAGACTAGCCCTAGTGAGACCCAGTACTTC.

CDR3 protein: CASSEAGGEVEQFF. The CDR3 nucleotides read TGTGCCAGTAGTGAGGCGGGGGGGGAAGTTGAGCAGTTCTTC. The J gene is TRBJ2-1, the V gene TRBV19; 9 nucleotides agree with TRBD2. The ends lost 5 bases at V and 9 bases at J; junction bases unmatched: 8. Germline CDR1 reads LNHDA; CDR2 reads SQIVND (reference sequence). The CDR3 has 14 amino acids.

As concerns this clone: A junction boundary mismatches the germline segment, possibly from a read error. CDR3 bases: TGTGCTAGCAGCCCCTCCAGGGCCGGAGACTACGAGCAGTACTTC. Translation: CASSPSRAGDYEQYF. The chain couples TRBV7-7 to TRBJ2-7; D possibly corresponds to TRBD1 (5 bases). In germline, CDR1 is SSHAT, CDR2 FNYEAQ (reference sequence). This CDR3 spans 15 amino acids.

This clone was seen many times. The chain couples TRBV7-6 to TRBJ1-2; no definite D call. The CDR3 spans 14 residues. The germline CDR1 and CDR2 sequences are SGHVS and FNYEAQ. Trimming took 0 bases from V and 9 from J, leaving 14 bases between them. The CDR3: CASSLASGSRSYTF. CDR3 nucleotides: TGTGCCAGCAGCTTAGCCTCCGGGAGTCGAAGCTACACCTTC.

The chain couples TRBV27 to TRBJ1-1; possible D gene TRBD1, 6 bases. The V gene lost 6 bases and the J gene lost 1 base, with 9 bases spanning the gap. This CDR3 has 13 amino acids. Germline CDR1 reads MNHEY; CDR2 reads SMNVEV (reference sequence). The CDR3 region is CASRGTPNTEAFF. The CDR3 DNA follows: TGTGCCAGCAGGGGGACACCGAACACTGAAGCTTTCTTT.

V is TRBV6-6 and J is TRBJ2-3, with TRBD1 matching 9 bases. The V and J ends lost 6 bases and 5 bases, in that order; junction bases with no gene match: 6. The CDR3 has 14 amino acids. CDR1 MNHNY and CDR2 SVGAGI come from the germline V gene (reference sequence). The CDR3 DNA sequence: TGTGCCAGCAGGCGGACAGGGGATCGAGATACGCAGTATTTT. It specifies CASRRTGDRDTQYF.

The chain couples TRBV6-5 to TRBJ1-2, with D perhaps TRBD1 (6 bases). Per the germline V gene, CDR1 is MNHEY and CDR2 is SVGAGI. V gave up 5 bases and J gave up 8 bases, with 15 bases separating them. The CDR3 contains 13 residues. This CDR3 reads CASSTTGREGYTF. In DNA form, the CDR3 reads TGTGCCAGCAGTACGACAGGCAGGGAAGGCTACACCTTC.

V gene TRBV29-1 combines with J gene TRBJ2-6, with no clear D. This CDR3 is 14 amino acids long. V lost 5 bases to trimming and J lost 2 bases, with 10 bases between them. Germline lookup yields CDR1 SQVTM and CDR2 ANQGSEA. The DNA of the CDR3 is TGCAGCGTTTCAGTGATGGCTGGGGCCAACGTCCTGACTTTC. Protein product: CSVSVMAGANVLTF.

CDR3 amino acids: CASRAGARSTDTQYF. The CDR3, as DNA: TGTGCCAGCAGGGCGGGGGCCCGTAGCACAGATACGCAGTATTTT. The chain joins TRBV6-6 to TRBJ2-3; the D gene is possibly TRBD2 (7 bases). CDR1 is MNHNY and CDR2 is SVGAGI in the germline V gene (reference sequence). The germline V and J ends were trimmed by 6 bases and 0 bases, with 13 bases remaining between them. CDR3 length: 15 amino acids.

V usage is TRBV7-8 and J usage is TRBJ1-3, with D perhaps matching TRBD1 (5 bases). Germline V gene lookup returns CDR1 SGHVS and CDR2 FQNEAQ. Trimming cost V 0 bases and J 0 bases, with 9 bases left between them. The CDR3 loop spans 16 amino acids. Here the CDR3 reads CASSLATADSGNTIYF. For the CDR3, the DNA is TGTGCCAGCAGCTTAGCGACAGCAGACTCTGGAAACACCATATATTTT. Using reference TRBV7-8 and TRBJ1-3 for the parts outside the CDR3, the full variable domain is GAGVSQSPRYKVAKRGQDVALRCDPISGHVSLFWYQQALGQGPEFLTYFQNEAQLDKSGLPSDRFFAERPEGSVSTLKIQRTQQEDSAVYLCASSLATADSGNTIYFGEGSWLTVV.

This chain links TRBV28 with TRBJ2-7; D is possibly TRBD1 (6 bases). Germline loops: CDR1 MDHEN, CDR2 SYDVKM. With 4 bases removed from V and 1 base from J, the gap between germline ends came to 14 bases. This CDR3 contains 15 residues. The DNA for the CDR3 is TGTGCCAGCAGTTACTACCGGGACACTTCCTACGAGCAGTACTTC. It specifies CASSYYRDTSYEQYF.

This clone appeared a single time. The rearrangement joins TRBV11-2 to TRBJ1-1; D ambiguous. Per the germline V gene, CDR1 is SGHAT and CDR2 is FQNNGV. The CDR3 is made up of 13 amino acids. V lost 5 bases to trimming and J lost 1 base, with 8 bases between them. CDR3 in amino acids: CASSREGNTEAFF. The CDR3, as DNA: TGTGCCAGCAGCCGGGAGGGGAACACTGAAGCTTTCTTT.

The genes are TRBV5-6 and TRBJ2-7; D perhaps matches TRBD1 (5 bases). The CDR3 has 13 amino acids. Trimming stripped 3 bases from V and 0 bases from J, with 7 bases between. Germline lookup yields CDR1 SGHDT and CDR2 YYEEEE. The CDR3 here is CASSYRSSYEQYF. DNA for the CDR3: TGTGCCAGCAGCTACAGGAGCTCCTACGAGCAGTACTTC.

V and J are TRBV28 and TRBJ1-4; the D gene is possibly TRBD1 (5 bases). This CDR3 comprises 15 residues. Germline values: CDR1 MDHEN, CDR2 SYDVKM. V was cut by 4 bases and J by 3 bases, with 12 bases left in between. The CDR3 sequence: CASSSLQESNEKLFF. The CDR3 nucleotides read TGTGCCAGCAGTTCCTTACAGGAATCTAATGAAAAACTGTTTTTT.